Shown below are 26 T cell receptor beta chains from a single sample sequenced in a study of T-cell reconstitution after alpha-beta-depleted transplantation in children. Construction of the TCRbeta library involved unique molecular identifiers. MiXCR, run by TCRdb on the PCR reads, gives a single entry per CDR3 protein. Of about 340,000 distinct CDR3 sequences in the sample, around 15% are singletons; the top ten hold about 41%. Sequencing used PBMCs, mostly from graft donor cells, obtained 360 days after TCRalphabeta/CD19-depleted stem cell transplant. Every receptor here comes from a male patient under 10 years old who had a stem cell transplant for acute lymphoblastic leukemia, so the T cells may come from the graft donor.

This clonotype appeared many times. This sequence joins TRBV27 and TRBJ1-6; D remains ambiguous. The V end lost 0 bases, the J end lost 6 bases, and 0 bases lay between the germline ends. Germline lookup yields CDR1 MNHEY and CDR2 SMNVEV (reference sequence). This CDR3 is built from 12 residues. The CDR3 protein is CASSLSNSPLHF. The CDR3 nucleotides read TGTGCCAGCAGTTTATCTAATTCACCCCTCCACTTT.

This clonotype was counted between two and nine times. The chain's CDR3 is CSARGGLAGEQFF. As DNA, the CDR3 is TGCAGTGCTAGAGGGGGACTAGCGGGTGAGCAGTTCTTC. This chain connects TRBV20-1 to TRBJ2-1; TRBD2 aligns across 12 bases. V was pared by 1 base and J by 9 bases, with 1 base of the junction left unmatched. The CDR3 is made up of 13 amino acids. CDR1 is DFQATT and CDR2 is SNEGSKA in the germline V gene (reference sequence).

This clonotype was observed many times. This rearrangement joins TRBV12-3 or TRBV12-4 to TRBJ1-5; no definite D call. With 4 bases removed from V and 3 bases from J, the gap between germline ends came to 7 bases. The CDR3 sequence is 13 residues long. The chain's CDR3 is CASSWEINQPQHF. CDR3 nucleotide sequence: TGTGCCAGCAGTTGGGAAATCAATCAGCCCCAGCATTTT.

The V call is TRBV6-6, the J call TRBJ2-1, with D possibly TRBD2 on 5 matching bases. The CDR3 spans 13 residues. Per the germline V gene, CDR1 is MNHNY and CDR2 is SVGAGI (reference sequence). Trimming pared 0 bases from V and 7 bases from J, leaving 7 bases between. The CDR3 reads CASSYSEGNEQFF. The CDR3 DNA follows: TGTGCCAGCAGTTACTCAGAGGGTAATGAGCAGTTCTTC.

The chain uses TRBV29-1 and TRBJ2-1; maybe TRBD2 (5 bases). This CDR3 comprises 12 residues. The germline V gene has CDR1 SQVTM and CDR2 ANQGSEA. Trimming pared 0 bases from V and 10 bases from J, leaving 10 bases between. CDR3 residues: CSVEEGEGEQFF. For the CDR3, the DNA is TGCAGCGTTGAAGAGGGAGAAGGGGAGCAGTTCTTC.

In this sample, this clonotype turned up once. This may arise from a read error, as a much more abundant clone is one base away. V usage is TRBV12-3 or TRBV12-4 and J usage is TRBJ2-7, with 11 bases fitting TRBD1. The CDR3 runs 15 residues. DNA for the CDR3: TGTGGCAGCAGTTCCAGCTCCGGGACAGGGGGTGAGCAGTACTTC. It encodes CGSSSSSGTGGEQYF.

Written as DNA, the CDR3 is TGCAGCGTTGAAGATCTCAGCAGGGCCCCCACAGATACGCAGTATTTT. This translates into CSVEDLSRAPTDTQYF. The chain links TRBV29-1 to TRBJ2-3, with a tentative D call TRBD1 (5 bases). Germline values: CDR1 SQVTM, CDR2 ANQGSEA. The V gene lost 0 bases and the J gene lost 2 bases, with 15 bases spanning the gap. The CDR3 covers 16 residues.

V usage is TRBV20-1 and J usage is TRBJ2-4; TRBD2 matches at 10 bases. Germline V gives CDR1 DFQATT, CDR2 SNEGSKA (reference sequence). The CDR3 sequence is 13 residues long. The V and J ends lost 2 bases and 7 bases, in that order; junction bases with no gene match: 2. For the CDR3, the DNA is TGCAGTGCTAGACTAGCGGGAGTGAACATTCAGTACTTC. This gives the protein CSARLAGVNIQYF.

This clonotype turned up a few times. This chain links TRBV6-1 with TRBJ2-6; D remains unclear. Per the germline V gene, CDR1 is MNHNS and CDR2 is SASEGT. Trimming pared 3 bases from V and 2 bases from J, leaving 8 bases between. CDR3 size: 15 residues. The CDR3 DNA reads TGTGCCAGCAGTGACGGAGCGACTGGGGCCAACGTCCTGACTTTC. Protein product: CASSDGATGANVLTF.

The V gene is TRBV7-3, the J gene TRBJ2-3, with 10 positions matching TRBD1. V gave up 5 bases and J gave up 2 bases; unmatched junction bases: 16. CDR1 and CDR2 from the germline V gene are SGHTA and FQGTGA. The CDR3 loop spans 19 amino acids. In DNA form, the CDR3 reads TGTGCCAGCAGCCCCGGGACAGGGGCCTTACCTCTCTCCACAGATACGCAGTATTTT. Encoded protein: CASSPGTGALPLSTDTQYF. The whole variable domain, remainder taken from reference TRBV7-3 and TRBJ2-3, is GAGVSQTPSNKVTEKGKYVELRCDPISGHTALYWYRQSLGQGPEFLIYFQGTGAADDSGLPNDRFFAVRPEGSVSTLKIQRTERGDSAVYLCASSPGTGALPLSTDTQYFGPGTRLTVL.

This clonotype was seen at least ten times. This chain links TRBV6-2 or TRBV6-3 with TRBJ2-2; TRBD2 matches at 10 bases. This CDR3 is built from 16 residues. V shed 7 bases and J 1 base; nucleotides not matched to a gene: 6. Germline CDR1 reads MNHEY; CDR2 reads SVGEGT. The CDR3, as DNA: TGTGCCAGCACCCGAGGACTAGCGGAGAACACCGGGGAGCTGTTTTTT. This encodes CASTRGLAENTGELFF.

This clonotype was detected only a few times. The rearrangement uses TRBV7-9 and TRBJ2-3, with 11 bases lining up with TRBD2. The CDR3 loop spans 15 amino acids. V was pared by 6 bases and J by 3 bases, with 5 bases of the junction left unmatched. Germline V CDR1 and CDR2: SEHNR, FQNEAQ (reference sequence). This CDR3 reads CASRPLAGGTDTQYF. The CDR3 DNA reads as TGTGCCAGCAGGCCCCTAGCGGGGGGTACAGATACGCAGTATTTT.

V and J are TRBV20-1 and TRBJ2-1, with 7 bases aligning to TRBD1. CDR1 is DFQATT and CDR2 is SNEGSKA in the germline V gene (reference sequence). The CDR3 is 16 residues long. The V and J ends lost 5 bases and 3 bases, in that order; junction bases with no gene match: 13. The CDR3 sequence: CSAPSGGVPLYNEQFF. In nucleotides, the CDR3 is TGCAGTGCTCCATCAGGGGGAGTCCCCCTCTACAATGAGCAGTTCTTC.

The J gene is TRBJ1-1, the V gene TRBV28; no clear D. The germline V gene encodes CDR1 MDHEN and CDR2 SYDVKM. The ends were cut back, 7 bases at V and 5 bases at J, with 14 bases in the middle. The CDR3 totals 13 residues. Written as DNA, the CDR3 is TGTGCCAGCACGGTACACCGGCAAACTGAAGCTTTCTTT. Protein product: CASTVHRQTEAFF.

This rearrangement joins TRBV7-9 to TRBJ2-7; D ambiguous. Deletions cut 1 base from V and 7 bases from J, with 20 bases between. In germline, CDR1 is SEHNR, CDR2 FQNEAQ (reference sequence). This CDR3 spans 16 amino acids. CDR3 in amino acids: CASSLGAQKEPKEQYF. CDR3 bases: TGTGCCAGCAGCTTAGGGGCACAGAAGGAACCTAAGGAGCAGTACTTC. The full variable domain, completed using reference TRBV7-9 and TRBJ2-7, is DTGVSQNPRHKITKRGQNVTFRCDPISEHNRLYWYRQTLGQGPEFLTYFQNEAQLEKSRLLSDRFSAERPKGSFSTLEIQRTEQGDSAMYLCASSLGAQKEPKEQYFGPGTRLTVT.

This clonotype has at least ten counts. CDR3 bases: TGTGCCAGCAGCGTAGCGCGGGAGCCCACAGATACGCAGTATTTT. This codes for CASSVAREPTDTQYF. V usage is TRBV9 and J usage is TRBJ2-3; 7 bases are shared with TRBD2. Trimming at V came to 0 bases and at J to 2 bases, leaving 3 bases not matched to a gene. The CDR3 length is 15 residues. The germline gives CDR1 SGDLS, CDR2 YYNGEE.

This clonotype was recorded a few times. CDR3 nucleotide sequence: TGCGCCAGCAGCTCCGGACTAGCGGGAGGTGAGCAGTTCTTC. Its protein product is CASSSGLAGGEQFF. The chain employs TRBV5-1 and TRBJ2-1; 14 bases match TRBD2. The CDR3 loop spans 14 amino acids. With 3 bases clipped from V and 9 bases from J, the junction kept 2 bases outside the gene matches. CDR1 is SGHRS and CDR2 is YFSETQ in the germline V gene.

V is TRBV3-1 and J is TRBJ2-3, with 9 bases fitting TRBD2. CDR3 length equals 17 residues. Trimming removed 2 bases from V and 5 bases from J; junction bases left unmatched: 11. CDR1 and CDR2 from the germline V gene are LGHDT and YNNKEL (reference sequence). The CDR3 nucleotides read TGTGCCAGCAGCCAATTCGGTCGCGGGAGGGCCGGAGATACGCAGTATTTT. Amino acids: CASSQFGRGRAGDTQYF.

This clonotype was seen more than once but under ten times. The chain joins TRBV7-3 to TRBJ2-3; D not certain. Looked up from germline, CDR1 is SGHTA and CDR2 is FQGTGA. This CDR3 has 12 residues. V lost 3 bases, J lost 4 bases, and 5 bases lay in between. The DNA of the CDR3 is TGTGCCAGCAGCTTCGAGTCAGATACGCAGTATTTT. Its translation: CASSFESDTQYF.

There are a few counts of this clonotype. This sequence joins TRBV28 and TRBJ2-1, with D hard to call. The CDR3 loop spans 15 amino acids. Trimming stripped 5 bases from V and 6 bases from J, with 17 bases between. Looked up from germline, CDR1 is MDHEN and CDR2 is SYDVKM. The chain's CDR3 is CASSKLESGVNEQFF. CDR3 coding DNA: TGTGCCAGCAGTAAGCTCGAGAGTGGGGTCAATGAGCAGTTCTTC.

This clonotype occurred a few times. The chain carries TRBV20-1 and TRBJ1-1, with 11 bases aligning to TRBD1. V shed 6 bases, J shed 0 bases, and the junction held 6 bases outside the gene matches. The CDR3 sequence is 15 residues long. Germline values: CDR1 DFQATT, CDR2 SNEGSKA (reference sequence). The CDR3 DNA sequence: TGCAGTGCGACGGACAGGGGGCTCATGAACACTGAAGCTTTCTTT. Protein product: CSATDRGLMNTEAFF.

This clonotype showed up just a few times. The chain links TRBV28 to TRBJ2-2; D not resolved. V dropped 5 bases and J dropped 0 bases, with 10 bases sitting between them. The CDR3 contains 15 residues. Looked up from germline, CDR1 is MDHEN and CDR2 is SYDVKM. CDR3: CASSPFGTNTGELFF. CDR3 nucleotides: TGTGCCAGCAGTCCATTTGGGACGAACACCGGGGAGCTGTTTTTT. Supplemented by reference TRBV28 and TRBJ2-2, the full variable domain reads DVKVTQSSRYLVKRTGEKVFLECVQDMDHENMFWYRQDPGLGLRLIYFSYDVKMKEKGDIPEGYSVSREKKERFSLILESASTNQTSMYLCASSPFGTNTGELFFGEGSRLTVL.

This clonotype was recorded a few times. The rearrangement uses TRBV7-3 and TRBJ2-1, with D unresolved. Trimming stripped 2 bases from V and 0 bases from J, with 8 bases between. Germline V CDR1 and CDR2: SGHTA, FQGTGA. The CDR3 is made up of 15 amino acids. CDR3 sequence (DNA): TGTGCCAGCAGCTTACTGGCGACCTCCTACAATGAGCAGTTCTTC. It specifies CASSLLATSYNEQFF.

This clonotype came up a few times. The chain is built from TRBV4-2 and TRBJ2-2; TRBD2 agrees at 8 bases. Trimming took 3 bases from V and 5 from J; bases not matched to a gene: 11. CDR1 is LGHNA, CDR2 YNFKEQ, per germline. The CDR3 contains 17 residues. The CDR3 spells CASSQALAGERTGELFF. CDR3 in DNA: TGTGCCAGCAGCCAGGCTCTAGCGGGTGAAAGGACCGGGGAGCTGTTTTTT.

The V call is TRBV7-9, the J call TRBJ2-1; a weak D match, TRBD2 (5 bases). Germline CDR1 reads SEHNR; CDR2 reads FQNEAQ (reference sequence). The CDR3 extends over 15 amino acids. Trimming took off 2 bases at V and 2 bases at J, with 10 bases between the two ends. The CDR3 reads CASSLWELTYNEQFF. CDR3 nucleotide sequence: TGTGCCAGCAGCTTATGGGAGTTAACCTACAATGAGCAGTTCTTC.

The rearrangement uses TRBV5-5 and TRBJ2-5; D is undetermined. The CDR3 covers 14 residues. With 3 bases removed from V and 1 base from J, the gap between germline ends came to 10 bases. Per germline, CDR1 SGHKS and CDR2 YYEKEE (reference sequence). The DNA of the CDR3 is TGTGCCAGCAGCTCTAGTTACAGCCAAGAGACCCAGTACTTC. Amino acid sequence: CASSSSYSQETQYF. Filled out from reference TRBV5-5 and TRBJ2-5, the complete variable domain reads DAGVTQSPTHLIKTRGQQVTLRCSPISGHKSVSWYQQVLGQGPQFIFQYYEKEERGRGNFPDRFSARQFPNYSSELNVNALLLGDSALYLCASSSSYSQETQYFGPGTRLLVL.